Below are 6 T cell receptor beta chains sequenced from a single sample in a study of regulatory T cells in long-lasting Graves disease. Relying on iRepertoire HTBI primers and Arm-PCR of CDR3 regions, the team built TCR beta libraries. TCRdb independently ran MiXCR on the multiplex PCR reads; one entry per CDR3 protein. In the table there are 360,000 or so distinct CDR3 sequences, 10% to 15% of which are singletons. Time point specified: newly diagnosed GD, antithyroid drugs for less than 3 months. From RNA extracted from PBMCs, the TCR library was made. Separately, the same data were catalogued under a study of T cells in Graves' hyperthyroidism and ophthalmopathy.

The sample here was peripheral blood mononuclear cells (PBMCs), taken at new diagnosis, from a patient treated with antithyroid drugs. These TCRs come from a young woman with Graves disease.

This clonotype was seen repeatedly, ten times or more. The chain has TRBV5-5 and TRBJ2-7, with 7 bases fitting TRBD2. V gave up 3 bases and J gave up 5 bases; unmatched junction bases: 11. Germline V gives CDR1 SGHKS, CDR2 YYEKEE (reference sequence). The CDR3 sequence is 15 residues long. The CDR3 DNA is TGTGCCAGCAGCTCCAACCCCGGGACTAACCACGAGCAGTACTTC. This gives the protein CASSSNPGTNHEQYF.

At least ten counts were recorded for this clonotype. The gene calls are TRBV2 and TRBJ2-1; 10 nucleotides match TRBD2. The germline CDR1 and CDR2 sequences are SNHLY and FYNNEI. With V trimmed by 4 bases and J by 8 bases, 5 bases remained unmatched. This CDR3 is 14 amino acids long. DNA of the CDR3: TGTGCCAGCAGTGCTAGCGGGGGCCTTTATGAGCAGTTCTTC. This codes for CASSASGGLYEQFF.

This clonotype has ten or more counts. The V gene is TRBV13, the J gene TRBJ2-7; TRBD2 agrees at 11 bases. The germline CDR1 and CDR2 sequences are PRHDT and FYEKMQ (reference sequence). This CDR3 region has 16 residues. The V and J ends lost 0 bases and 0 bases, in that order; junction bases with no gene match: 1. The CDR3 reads CASSLGGLAVSYEQYF. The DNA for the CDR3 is TGTGCCAGCAGCTTAGGGGGACTAGCGGTCTCCTACGAGCAGTACTTC. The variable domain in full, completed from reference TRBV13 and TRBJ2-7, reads AAGVIQSPRHLIKEKRETATLKCYPIPRHDTVYWYQQGPGQDPQFLISFYEKMQSDKGSIPDRFSAQQFSDYHSELNMSSLELGDSALYFCASSLGGLAVSYEQYFGPGTRLTVT.

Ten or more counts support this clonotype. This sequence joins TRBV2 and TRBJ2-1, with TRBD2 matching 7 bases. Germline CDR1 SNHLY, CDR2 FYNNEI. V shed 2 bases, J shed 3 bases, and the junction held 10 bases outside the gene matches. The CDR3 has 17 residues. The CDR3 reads CASSERGGRAFYNEQFF. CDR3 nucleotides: TGTGCCAGCAGTGAACGGGGAGGGAGGGCCTTCTACAATGAGCAGTTCTTC.

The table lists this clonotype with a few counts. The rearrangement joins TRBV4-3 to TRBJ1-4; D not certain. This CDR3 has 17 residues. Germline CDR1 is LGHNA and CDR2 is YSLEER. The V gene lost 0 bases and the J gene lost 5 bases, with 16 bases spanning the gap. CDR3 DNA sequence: TGCGCCAGCAGCCAAGACTTTGTTCCACCGAGAAATGAAAAACTGTTTTTT. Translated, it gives CASSQDFVPPRNEKLFF.

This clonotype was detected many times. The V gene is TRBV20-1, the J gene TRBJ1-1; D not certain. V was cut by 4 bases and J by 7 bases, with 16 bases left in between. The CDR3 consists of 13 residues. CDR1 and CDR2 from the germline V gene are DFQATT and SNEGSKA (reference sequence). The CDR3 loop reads CSATNPEQVEAFF. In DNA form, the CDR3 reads TGCAGTGCTACTAATCCCGAGCAGGTTGAAGCTTTCTTT.